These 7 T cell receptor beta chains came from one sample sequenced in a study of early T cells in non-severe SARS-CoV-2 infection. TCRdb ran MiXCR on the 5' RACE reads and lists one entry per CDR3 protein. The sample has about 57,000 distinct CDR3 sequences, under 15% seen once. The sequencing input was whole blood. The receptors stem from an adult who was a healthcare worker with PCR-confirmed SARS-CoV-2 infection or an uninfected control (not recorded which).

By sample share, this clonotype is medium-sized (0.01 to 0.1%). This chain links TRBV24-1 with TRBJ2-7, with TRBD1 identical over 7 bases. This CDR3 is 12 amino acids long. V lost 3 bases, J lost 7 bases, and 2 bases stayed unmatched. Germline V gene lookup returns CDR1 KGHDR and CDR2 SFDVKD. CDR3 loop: CATSDMGQEQYF. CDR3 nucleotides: TGTGCCACCAGTGATATGGGACAGGAGCAGTACTTC.

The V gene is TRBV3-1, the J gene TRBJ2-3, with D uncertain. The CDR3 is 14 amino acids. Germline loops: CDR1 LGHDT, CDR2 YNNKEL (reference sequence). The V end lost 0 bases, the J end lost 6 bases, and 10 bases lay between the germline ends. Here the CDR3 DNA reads TGTGCCAGCAGCCAAGAGATGGTTCGGGATACGCAGTATTTT. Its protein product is CASSQEMVRDTQYF.

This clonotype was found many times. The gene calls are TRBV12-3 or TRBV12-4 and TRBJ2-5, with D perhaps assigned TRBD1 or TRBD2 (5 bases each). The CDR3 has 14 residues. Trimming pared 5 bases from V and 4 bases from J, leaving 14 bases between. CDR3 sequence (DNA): TGTGCCAGCAGTACCGTTGGGGGTCTAGAGACCCAGTACTTC. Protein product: CASSTVGGLETQYF.

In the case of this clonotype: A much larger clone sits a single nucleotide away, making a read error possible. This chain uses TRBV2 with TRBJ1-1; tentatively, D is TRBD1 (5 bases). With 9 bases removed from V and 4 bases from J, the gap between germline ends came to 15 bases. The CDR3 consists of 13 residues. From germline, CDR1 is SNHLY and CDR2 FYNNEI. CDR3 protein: CARNRMGSTEAFF. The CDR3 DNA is TGTGCCAGAAACAGGATGGGGAGCACTGAAGCTTTCTTT. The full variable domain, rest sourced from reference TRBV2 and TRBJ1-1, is EPEVTQTPSHQVTQMGQEVILRCVPISNHLYFYWYRQILGQKVEFLVSFYNNEISEKSEIFDDQFSVERPDGSNFTLKIRSTKLEDSAMYFCARNRMGSTEAFFGQGTRLTVV.

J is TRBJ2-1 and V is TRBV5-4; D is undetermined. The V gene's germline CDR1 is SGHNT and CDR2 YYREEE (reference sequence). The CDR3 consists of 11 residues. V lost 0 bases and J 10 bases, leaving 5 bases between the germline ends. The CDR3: CASSLGSEQFF. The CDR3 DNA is TGTGCCAGCAGCTTGGGCAGCGAGCAGTTCTTC.

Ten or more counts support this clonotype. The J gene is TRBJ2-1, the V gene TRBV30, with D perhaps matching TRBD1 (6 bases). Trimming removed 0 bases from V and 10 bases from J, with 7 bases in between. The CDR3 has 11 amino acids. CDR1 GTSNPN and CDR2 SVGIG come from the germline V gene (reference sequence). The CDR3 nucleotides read TGTGCCTGGAGTGTTGACAGGGAGCAGTTCTTC. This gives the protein CAWSVDREQFF.

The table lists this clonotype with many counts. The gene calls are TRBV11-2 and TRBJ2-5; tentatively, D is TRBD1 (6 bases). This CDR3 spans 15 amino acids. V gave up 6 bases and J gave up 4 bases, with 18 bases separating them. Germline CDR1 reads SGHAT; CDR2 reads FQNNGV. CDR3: CASRPITGNAETQYF. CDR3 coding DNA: TGTGCCAGCAGACCAATTACAGGGAATGCAGAGACCCAGTACTTC.